The 3 T cell receptor beta chains in this list originate from one sample, sequenced in a study of control samples from healthy donors and cancer patients. Data came from immunoSEQ multiplex PCR; TCRdb stores just in-frame clones and leaves some out. The top ten hold approximately 1% of the sample, which has 60,000 or so clones, 90% to 97% seen once. Sample: blood. These receptors originate from a young woman in good health.

Concerning this clone: At one end, the junction sequence differs from germline, possibly due to a read error. The chain recombines TRBV12-3 or TRBV12-4 with TRBJ1-6; D is undetermined. CDR3 size: 13 residues. CDR3 sequence: CASSTYSNSSLHF. The DNA for the CDR3 is TGTGCCAGCAGTACATACAGTAATTCATCCCTCCACTTT.

The V call is TRBV6-1, the J call TRBJ2-1; D may be TRBD1 or TRBD2 (5 bases each). Germline V gives CDR1 MNHNS, CDR2 SASEGT. Trimming pared 0 bases from V and 5 bases from J, leaving 11 bases between. The CDR3 is 15 amino acids. Here the CDR3 DNA reads TGTGCCAGCAGTGAAGCTAGGGGACGGGACAATGAGCAGTTCTTC. Encoded protein: CASSEARGRDNEQFF.

The genes are TRBV12-3 or TRBV12-4 and TRBJ1-1; unclear D gene. Trimming stripped 6 bases from V and 4 bases from J, with 12 bases between. The CDR3 is made up of 13 amino acids. The CDR3 region is CASRKDRGTEAFF. The CDR3 coding sequence is TGTGCCAGCAGGAAGGACCGTGGCACTGAAGCTTTCTTT.